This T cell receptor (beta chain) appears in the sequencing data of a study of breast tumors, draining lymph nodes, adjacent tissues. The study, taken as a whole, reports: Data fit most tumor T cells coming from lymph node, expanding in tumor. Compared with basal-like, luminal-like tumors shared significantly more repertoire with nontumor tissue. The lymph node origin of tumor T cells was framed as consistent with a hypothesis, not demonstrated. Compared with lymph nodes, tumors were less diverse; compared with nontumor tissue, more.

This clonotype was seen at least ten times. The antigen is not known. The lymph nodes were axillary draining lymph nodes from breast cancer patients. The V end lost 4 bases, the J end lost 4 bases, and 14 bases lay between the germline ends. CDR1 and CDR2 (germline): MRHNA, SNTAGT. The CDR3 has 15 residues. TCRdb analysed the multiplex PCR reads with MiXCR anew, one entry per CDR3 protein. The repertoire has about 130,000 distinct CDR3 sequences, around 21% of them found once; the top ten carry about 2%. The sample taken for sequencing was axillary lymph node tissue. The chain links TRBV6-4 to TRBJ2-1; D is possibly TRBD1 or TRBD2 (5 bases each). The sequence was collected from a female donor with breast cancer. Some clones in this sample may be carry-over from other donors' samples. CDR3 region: CASSGSRGPYNEQFF. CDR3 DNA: TGTGCCAGCAGTGGCTCCCGGGGCCCGTACAATGAGCAGTTCTTC.